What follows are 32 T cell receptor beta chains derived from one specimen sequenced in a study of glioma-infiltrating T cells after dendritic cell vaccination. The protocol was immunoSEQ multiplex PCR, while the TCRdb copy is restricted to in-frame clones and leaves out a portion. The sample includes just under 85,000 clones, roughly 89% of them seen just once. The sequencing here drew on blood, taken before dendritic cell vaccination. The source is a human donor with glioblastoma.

The CDR3 bases are TGTGCCAGCAGCGTAGTCGCTGAGCCAGATACGCAGTATTTT. This codes for CASSVVAEPDTQYF. V and J are TRBV9 and TRBJ2-3; unclear D gene. Per germline, CDR1 SGDLS and CDR2 YYNGEE. The length of the CDR3 is 14 residues. Deletions cut 0 bases from V and 4 bases from J, with 9 bases between.

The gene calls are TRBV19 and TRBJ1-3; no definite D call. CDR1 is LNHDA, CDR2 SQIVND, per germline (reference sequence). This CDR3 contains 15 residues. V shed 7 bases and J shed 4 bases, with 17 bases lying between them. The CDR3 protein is CASTPIIEVGNTIYF. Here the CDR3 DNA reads TGTGCCAGTACCCCCATCATCGAGGTCGGAAACACCATATATTTT.

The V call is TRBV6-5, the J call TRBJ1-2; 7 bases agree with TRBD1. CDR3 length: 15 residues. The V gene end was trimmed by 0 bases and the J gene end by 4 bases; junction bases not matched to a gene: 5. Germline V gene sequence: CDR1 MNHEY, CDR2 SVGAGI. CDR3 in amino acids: CASSYSRTGVYGYTF. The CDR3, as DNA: TGTGCCAGCAGTTACTCCCGGACAGGAGTCTATGGCTACACCTTC.

CDR3 loop: CASSERAGGNTIYF. CDR3 bases: TGTGCCAGCAGTGAAAGGGCAGGGGGAAACACCATATATTTT. This rearrangement joins TRBV6-1 to TRBJ1-3, with TRBD1 as a possible D gene (5 bases). V lost 2 bases and J lost 4, with 9 bases in between. CDR1 is MNHNS, CDR2 SASEGT, per germline. This CDR3 spans 14 amino acids.

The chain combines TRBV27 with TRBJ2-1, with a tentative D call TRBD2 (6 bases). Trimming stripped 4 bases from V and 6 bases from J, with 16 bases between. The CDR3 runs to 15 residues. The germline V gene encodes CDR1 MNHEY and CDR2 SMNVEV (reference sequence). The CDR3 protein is CASSSLALGSNEQFF. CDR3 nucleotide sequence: TGTGCCAGCAGTTCGCTAGCGCTGGGGTCCAATGAGCAGTTCTTC.

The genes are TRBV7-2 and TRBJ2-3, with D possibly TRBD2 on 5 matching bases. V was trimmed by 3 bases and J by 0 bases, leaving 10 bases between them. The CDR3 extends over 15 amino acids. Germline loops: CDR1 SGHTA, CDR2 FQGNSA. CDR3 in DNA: TGTGCCAGCAGCTTTCTCCCTAGCAGCACAGATACGCAGTATTTT. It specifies CASSFLPSSTDTQYF.

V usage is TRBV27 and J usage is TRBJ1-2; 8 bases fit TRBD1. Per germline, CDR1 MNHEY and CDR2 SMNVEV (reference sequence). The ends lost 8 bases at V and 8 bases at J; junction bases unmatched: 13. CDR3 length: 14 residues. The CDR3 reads CASAHDRGIEGYTF. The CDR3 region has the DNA TGTGCCAGCGCCCATGACAGGGGAATAGAAGGCTACACCTTC.

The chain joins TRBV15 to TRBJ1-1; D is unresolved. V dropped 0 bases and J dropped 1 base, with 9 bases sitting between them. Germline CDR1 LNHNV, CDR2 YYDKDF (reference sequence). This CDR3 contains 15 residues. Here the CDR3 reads CATSREHQRNTEAFF. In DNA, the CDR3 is TGTGCCACCAGCAGAGAACATCAGCGGAACACTGAAGCTTTCTTT.

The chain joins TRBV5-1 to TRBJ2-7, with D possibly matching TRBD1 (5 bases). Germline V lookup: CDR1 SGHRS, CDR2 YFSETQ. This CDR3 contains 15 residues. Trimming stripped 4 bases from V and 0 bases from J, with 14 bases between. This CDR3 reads CASSPGQGASYEQYF. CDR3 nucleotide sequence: TGCGCCAGCAGCCCTGGGCAGGGCGCCTCCTACGAGCAGTACTTC.

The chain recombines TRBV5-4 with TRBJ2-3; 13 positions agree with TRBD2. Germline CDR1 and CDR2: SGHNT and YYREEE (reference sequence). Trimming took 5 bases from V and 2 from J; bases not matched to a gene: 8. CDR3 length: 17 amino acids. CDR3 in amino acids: CASRAGTSGTYTDTQYF. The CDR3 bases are TGTGCCAGCAGGGCCGGGACTAGCGGGACATACACAGATACGCAGTATTTT.

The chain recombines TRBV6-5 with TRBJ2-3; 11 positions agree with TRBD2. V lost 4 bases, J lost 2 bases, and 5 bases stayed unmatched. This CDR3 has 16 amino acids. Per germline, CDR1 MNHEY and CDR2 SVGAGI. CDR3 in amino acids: CASSFRLAGLTDTQYF. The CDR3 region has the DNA TGTGCCAGCAGTTTCAGACTAGCGGGGCTCACAGATACGCAGTATTTT.

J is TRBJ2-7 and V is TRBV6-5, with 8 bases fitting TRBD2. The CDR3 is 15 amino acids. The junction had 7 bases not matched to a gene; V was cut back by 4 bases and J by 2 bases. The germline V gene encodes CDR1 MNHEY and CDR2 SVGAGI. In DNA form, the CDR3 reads TGTGCCAGCAGTTCCAGACTAGCGCACACCTACGAGCAGTACTTC. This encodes CASSSRLAHTYEQYF.

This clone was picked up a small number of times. This CDR3 reads CASSFGAYSYNEQFF. CDR3 DNA: TGCGCCAGCAGCTTCGGAGCCTACTCCTACAATGAGCAGTTCTTC. The J gene is TRBJ2-1, the V gene TRBV5-1, with D unclear. Germline assignment: CDR1 SGHRS and CDR2 YFSETQ. CDR3 size: 15 residues. V shed 2 bases and J shed 0 bases, with 9 bases lying between them.

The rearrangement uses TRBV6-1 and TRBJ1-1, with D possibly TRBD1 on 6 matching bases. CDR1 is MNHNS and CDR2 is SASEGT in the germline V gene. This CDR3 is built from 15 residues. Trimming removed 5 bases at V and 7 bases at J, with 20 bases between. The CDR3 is CASSPIPPGHHEAFF. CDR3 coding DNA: TGTGCCAGCAGTCCTATTCCCCCGGGACACCATGAAGCTTTCTTT.

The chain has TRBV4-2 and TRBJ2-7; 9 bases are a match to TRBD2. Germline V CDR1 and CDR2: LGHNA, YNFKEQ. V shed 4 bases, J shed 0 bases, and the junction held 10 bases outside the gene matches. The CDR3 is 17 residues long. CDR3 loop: CASSPSSLAGNSYEQYF. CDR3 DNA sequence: TGTGCCAGCAGCCCCTCCTCCCTAGCGGGAAACTCCTACGAGCAGTACTTC.

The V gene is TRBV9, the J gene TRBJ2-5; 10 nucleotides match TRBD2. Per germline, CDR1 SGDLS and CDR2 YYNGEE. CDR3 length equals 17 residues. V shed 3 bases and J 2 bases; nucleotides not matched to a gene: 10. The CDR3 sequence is CASSAGLAYRFQETQYF. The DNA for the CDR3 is TGTGCCAGCAGCGCGGGACTAGCGTATAGGTTTCAAGAGACCCAGTACTTC.

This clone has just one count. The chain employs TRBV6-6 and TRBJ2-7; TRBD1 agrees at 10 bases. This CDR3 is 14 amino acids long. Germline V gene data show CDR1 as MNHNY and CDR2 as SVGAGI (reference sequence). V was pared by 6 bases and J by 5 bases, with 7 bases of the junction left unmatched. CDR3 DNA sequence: TGTGCCAGCAGCCCGGGACAGGGGTACCACGAGCAGTACTTC. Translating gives CASSPGQGYHEQYF.

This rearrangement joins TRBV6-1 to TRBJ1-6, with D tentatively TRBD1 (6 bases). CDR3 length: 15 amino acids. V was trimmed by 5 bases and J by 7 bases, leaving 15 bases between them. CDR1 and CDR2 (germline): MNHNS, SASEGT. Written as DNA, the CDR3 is TGTGCCAGCAGTCAGCAGGGGCGGGCGAATTCACCCCTCCACTTT. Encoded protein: CASSQQGRANSPLHF.

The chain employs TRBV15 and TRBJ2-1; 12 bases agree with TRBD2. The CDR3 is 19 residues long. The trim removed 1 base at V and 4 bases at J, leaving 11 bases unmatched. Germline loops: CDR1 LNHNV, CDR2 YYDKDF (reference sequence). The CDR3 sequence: CATSRGWGASGGAYNEQFF. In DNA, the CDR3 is TGTGCCACCAGCAGAGGCTGGGGGGCTAGCGGGGGGGCTTACAATGAGCAGTTCTTC.

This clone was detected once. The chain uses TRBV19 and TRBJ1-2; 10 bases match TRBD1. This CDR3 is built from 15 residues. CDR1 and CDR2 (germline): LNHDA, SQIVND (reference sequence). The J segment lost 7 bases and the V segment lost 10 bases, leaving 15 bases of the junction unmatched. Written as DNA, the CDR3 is TGTGCCACGCTGCCTCAGAGGGGACAGGGGTCTGGCTACACCTTC. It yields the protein CATLPQRGQGSGYTF.

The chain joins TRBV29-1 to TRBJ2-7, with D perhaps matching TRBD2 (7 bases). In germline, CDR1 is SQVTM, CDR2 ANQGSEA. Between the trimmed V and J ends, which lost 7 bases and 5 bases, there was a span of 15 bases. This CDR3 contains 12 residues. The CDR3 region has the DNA TGCAGCGCGAGGGGGGGGGCTGACGAGCAGTACTTC. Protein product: CSARGGADEQYF.

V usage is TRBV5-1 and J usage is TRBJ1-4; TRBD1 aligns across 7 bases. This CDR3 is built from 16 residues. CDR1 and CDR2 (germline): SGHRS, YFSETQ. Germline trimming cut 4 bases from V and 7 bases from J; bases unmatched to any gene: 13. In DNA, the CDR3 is TGCGCCAGCAGCGTTGGAGTCGGGACAGCGGGTGAAAAACTGTTTTTT. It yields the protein CASSVGVGTAGEKLFF.

CDR3 nucleotides: TGTGCCAGCAGGCCCTTGGGCGGGAATCAGCCCCAGCATTTT. Protein: CASRPLGGNQPQHF. This chain connects TRBV28 to TRBJ1-5; D is unresolved. The germline gives CDR1 MDHEN, CDR2 SYDVKM. Trimming took off 6 bases at V and 4 bases at J, with 13 bases between the two ends. The CDR3 contains 14 residues.

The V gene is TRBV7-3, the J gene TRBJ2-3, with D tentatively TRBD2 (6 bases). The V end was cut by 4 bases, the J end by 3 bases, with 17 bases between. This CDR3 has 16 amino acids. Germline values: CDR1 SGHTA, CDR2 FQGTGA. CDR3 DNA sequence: TGTGCCAGCAGCTCCCATGGGGGGAGTGGGACAGATACGCAGTATTTT. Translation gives CASSSHGGSGTDTQYF.

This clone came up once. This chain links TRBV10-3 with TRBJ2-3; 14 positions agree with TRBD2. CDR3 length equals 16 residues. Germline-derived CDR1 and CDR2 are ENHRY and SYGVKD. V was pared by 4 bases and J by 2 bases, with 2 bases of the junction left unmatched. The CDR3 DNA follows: TGTGCCATCAGTGGGACTAGCGGGAGGCCCACAGATACGCAGTATTTT. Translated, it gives CAISGTSGRPTDTQYF.

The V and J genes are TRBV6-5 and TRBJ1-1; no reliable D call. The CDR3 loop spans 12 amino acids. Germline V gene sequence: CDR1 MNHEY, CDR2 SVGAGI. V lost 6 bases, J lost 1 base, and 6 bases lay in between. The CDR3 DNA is TGTGCCAGCAGGTTGGCGAACACTGAAGCTTTCTTT. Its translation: CASRLANTEAFF.

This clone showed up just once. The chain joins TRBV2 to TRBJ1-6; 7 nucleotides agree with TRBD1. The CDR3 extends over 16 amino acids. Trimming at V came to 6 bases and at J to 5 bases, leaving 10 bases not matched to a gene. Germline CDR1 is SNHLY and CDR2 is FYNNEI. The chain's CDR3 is CASSLGTVPDNSPLHF. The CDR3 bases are TGTGCCAGCAGCCTCGGGACAGTTCCCGATAATTCACCCCTCCACTTT.

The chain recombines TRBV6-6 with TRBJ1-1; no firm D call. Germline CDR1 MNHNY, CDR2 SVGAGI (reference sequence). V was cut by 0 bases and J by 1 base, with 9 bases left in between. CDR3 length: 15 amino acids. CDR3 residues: CASSYSTATNTEAFF. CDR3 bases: TGTGCCAGCAGTTACTCGACTGCGACGAACACTGAAGCTTTCTTT.

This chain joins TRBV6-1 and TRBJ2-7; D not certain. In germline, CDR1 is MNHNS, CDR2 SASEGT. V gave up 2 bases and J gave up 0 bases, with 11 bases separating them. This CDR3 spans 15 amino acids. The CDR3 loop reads CASSEMAGISYEQYF. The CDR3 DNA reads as TGTGCCAGCAGTGAAATGGCAGGAATCTCCTACGAGCAGTACTTC.

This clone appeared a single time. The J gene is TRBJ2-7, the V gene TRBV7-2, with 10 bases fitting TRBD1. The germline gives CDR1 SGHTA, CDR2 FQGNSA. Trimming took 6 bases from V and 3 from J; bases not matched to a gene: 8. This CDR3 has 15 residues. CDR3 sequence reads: CASRAARTGGYEQYF. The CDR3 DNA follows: TGTGCCAGCAGGGCAGCACGGACAGGGGGCTACGAGCAGTACTTC. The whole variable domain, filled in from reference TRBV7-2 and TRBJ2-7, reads GAGVSQSPSNKVTEKGKDVELRCDPISGHTALYWYRQSLGQGLEFLIYFQGNSAPDKSGLPSDRFSAERTGGSVSTLTIQRTQQEDSAVYLCASRAARTGGYEQYFGPGTRLTVT.

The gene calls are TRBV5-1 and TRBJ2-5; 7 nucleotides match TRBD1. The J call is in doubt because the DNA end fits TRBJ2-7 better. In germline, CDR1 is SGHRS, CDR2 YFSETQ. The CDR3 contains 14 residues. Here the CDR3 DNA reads TGCGCCAGCAGCTCGGGACAGAGCTCCTACGAGCAGTACTTC. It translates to CASSSGQSSYEQYF.

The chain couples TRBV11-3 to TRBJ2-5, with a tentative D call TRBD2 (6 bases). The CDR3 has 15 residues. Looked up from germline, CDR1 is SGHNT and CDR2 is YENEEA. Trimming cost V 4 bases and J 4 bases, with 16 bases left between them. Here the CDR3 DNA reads TGTGCCAGCAGCTATGATGCGGGGAGGCTAGAGACCCAGTACTTC. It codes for CASSYDAGRLETQYF.